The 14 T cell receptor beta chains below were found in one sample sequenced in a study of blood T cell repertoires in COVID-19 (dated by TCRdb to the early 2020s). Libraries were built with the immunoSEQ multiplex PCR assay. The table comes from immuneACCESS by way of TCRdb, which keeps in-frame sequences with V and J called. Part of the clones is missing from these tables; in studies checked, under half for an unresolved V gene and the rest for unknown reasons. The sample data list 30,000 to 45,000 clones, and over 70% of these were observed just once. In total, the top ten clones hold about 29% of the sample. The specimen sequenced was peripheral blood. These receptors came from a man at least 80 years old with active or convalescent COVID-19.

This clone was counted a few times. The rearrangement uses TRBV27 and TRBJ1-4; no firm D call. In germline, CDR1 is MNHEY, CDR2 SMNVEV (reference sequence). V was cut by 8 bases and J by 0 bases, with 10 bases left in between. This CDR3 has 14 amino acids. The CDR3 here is CASGHQATNEKLFF. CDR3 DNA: TGTGCCAGCGGCCACCAAGCAACTAATGAAAAACTGTTTTTT.

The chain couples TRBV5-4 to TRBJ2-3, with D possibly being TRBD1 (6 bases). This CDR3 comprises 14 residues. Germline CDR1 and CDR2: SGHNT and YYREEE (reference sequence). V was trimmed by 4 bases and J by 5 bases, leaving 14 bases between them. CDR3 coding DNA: TGTGCCAGCAGCCAAACAGGGATTGGAGATACGCAGTATTTT. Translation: CASSQTGIGDTQYF.

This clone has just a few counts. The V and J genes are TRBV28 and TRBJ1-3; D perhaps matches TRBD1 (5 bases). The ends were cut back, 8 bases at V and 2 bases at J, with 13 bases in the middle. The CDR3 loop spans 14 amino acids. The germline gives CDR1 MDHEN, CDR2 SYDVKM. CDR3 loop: CASRGAGTGNTIYF. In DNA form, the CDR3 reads TGTGCCAGCCGTGGGGCGGGAACTGGAAACACCATATATTTT.

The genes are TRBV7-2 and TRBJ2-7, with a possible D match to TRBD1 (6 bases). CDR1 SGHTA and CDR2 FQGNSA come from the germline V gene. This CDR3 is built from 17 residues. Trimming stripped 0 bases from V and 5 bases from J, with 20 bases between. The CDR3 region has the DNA TGTGCCAGCAGCTTAGCCAATTGGAGAGGCAGGGGAGACGAGCAGTACTTC. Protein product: CASSLANWRGRGDEQYF.

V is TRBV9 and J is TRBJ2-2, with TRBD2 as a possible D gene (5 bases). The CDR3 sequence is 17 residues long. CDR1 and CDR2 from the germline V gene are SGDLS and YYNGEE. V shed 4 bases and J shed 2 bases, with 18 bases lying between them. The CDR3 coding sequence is TGTGCCAGCAGCTTATACCCCGGGGTGATCAACACCGGGGAGCTGTTTTTT. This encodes CASSLYPGVINTGELFF.

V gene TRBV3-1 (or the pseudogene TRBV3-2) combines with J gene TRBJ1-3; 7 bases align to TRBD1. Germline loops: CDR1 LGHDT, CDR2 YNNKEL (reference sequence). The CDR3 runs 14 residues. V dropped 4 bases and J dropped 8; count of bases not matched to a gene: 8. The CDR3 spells CASSLGQRGDTIYF. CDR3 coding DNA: TGTGCCAGCAGCCTGGGACAGAGAGGTGACACCATATATTTT.

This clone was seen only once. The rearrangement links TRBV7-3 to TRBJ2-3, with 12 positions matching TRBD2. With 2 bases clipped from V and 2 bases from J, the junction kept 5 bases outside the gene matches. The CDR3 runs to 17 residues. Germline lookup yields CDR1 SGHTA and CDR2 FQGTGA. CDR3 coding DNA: TGTGCCAGCAGCTTAGGGAGACTAGCGGGAGCCACAGATACGCAGTATTTT. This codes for CASSLGRLAGATDTQYF.

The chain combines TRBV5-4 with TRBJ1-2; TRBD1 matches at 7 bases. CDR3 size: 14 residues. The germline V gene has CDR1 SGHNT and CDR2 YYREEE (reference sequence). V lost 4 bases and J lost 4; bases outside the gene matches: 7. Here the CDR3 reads CASSVRDRIYGYTF. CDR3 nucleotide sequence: TGTGCCAGCAGCGTGCGGGACAGAATCTATGGCTACACCTTC.

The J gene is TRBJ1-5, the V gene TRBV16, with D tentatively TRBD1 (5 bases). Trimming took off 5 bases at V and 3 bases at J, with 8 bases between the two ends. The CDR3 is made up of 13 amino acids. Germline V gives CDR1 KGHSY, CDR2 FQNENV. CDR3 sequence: CASSEQANQPQHF. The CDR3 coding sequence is TGTGCCAGCAGCGAACAGGCCAATCAGCCCCAGCATTTT.

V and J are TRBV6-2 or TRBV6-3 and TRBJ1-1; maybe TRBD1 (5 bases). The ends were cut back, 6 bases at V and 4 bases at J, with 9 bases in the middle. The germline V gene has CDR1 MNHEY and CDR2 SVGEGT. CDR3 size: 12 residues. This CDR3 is CASSRQTTEAFF. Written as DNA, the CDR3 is TGTGCCAGCAGCAGACAGACCACTGAAGCTTTCTTT.

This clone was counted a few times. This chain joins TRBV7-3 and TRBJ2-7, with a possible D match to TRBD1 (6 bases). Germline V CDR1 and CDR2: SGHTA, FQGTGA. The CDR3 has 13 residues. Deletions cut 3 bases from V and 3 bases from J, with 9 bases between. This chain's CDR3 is CASSLTGGYEQYF. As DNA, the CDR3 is TGTGCCAGCAGCTTGACAGGTGGCTACGAGCAGTACTTC.

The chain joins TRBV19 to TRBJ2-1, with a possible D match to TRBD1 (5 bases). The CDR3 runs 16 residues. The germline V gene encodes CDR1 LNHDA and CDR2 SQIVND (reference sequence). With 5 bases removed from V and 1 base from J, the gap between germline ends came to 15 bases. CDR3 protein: CASSPPTGRSYNEQFF. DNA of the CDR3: TGTGCCAGTAGTCCCCCCACAGGACGATCCTACAATGAGCAGTTCTTC.

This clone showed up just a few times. The CDR3 nucleotides read TGTGCCAGCTCAGGACAGGGGGGCTCTGAAGCTTTCTTT. Protein: CASSGQGGSEAFF. The chain combines TRBV19 with TRBJ1-1; 10 bases align to TRBD1. Trimming removed 9 bases from V and 6 bases from J; junction bases left unmatched: 7. This CDR3 comprises 13 residues. Germline V gives CDR1 LNHDA, CDR2 SQIVND (reference sequence).

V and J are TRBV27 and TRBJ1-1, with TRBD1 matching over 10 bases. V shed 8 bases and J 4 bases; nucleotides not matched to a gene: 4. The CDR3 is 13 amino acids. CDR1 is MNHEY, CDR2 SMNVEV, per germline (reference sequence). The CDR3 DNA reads TGTGCCAGCGGGGACAGGGGCATCACTGAAGCTTTCTTT. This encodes CASGDRGITEAFF.